This TCR beta chain was documented in a study of cytomegalovirus exposure and HLA in healthy donors. Findings and caveats of the study: According to the study, roughly 180 TCR beta chains were cytomegalovirus-associated. It was reported in a later analysis that an Asian-associated ancestry cluster showed fewer N-insertions than the approximately 670-donor mean.

The study ran its PCR with 60 Vbeta and 13 Jbeta primers. The assay was immunoSEQ multiplex PCR, and TCRdb's table has in-frame clones only and misses some. The sample has about 190,000 clones; roughly 80% are singletons. V dropped 0 bases and J dropped 5; count of bases not matched to a gene: 9. The CDR3 is 16 residues long. The germline CDR1 and CDR2 sequences are SGDLS and YYNGEE. With respect to this clone: Its antigen is undetermined.

The sequenced material came from PBMCs. V gene TRBV9 combines with J gene TRBJ2-3, with 7 bases aligning to TRBD2. The TCR was taken from a woman between 18 and 29 years old in good health and CMV-seronegative. The CDR3 nucleotides are TGTGCCAGCAGCGTAGTGGCTAGCGGACCTGAAGATACGCAGTATTTT. Protein sequence: CASSVVASGPEDTQYF.